This T cell receptor (beta chain) was identified in a study of T cells after yellow fever vaccination. J was trimmed by 5 bases and V by 2 bases; bases with no gene match: 7. Germline CDR1 is SGDLS and CDR2 is YYNGEE. The CDR3 is 15 amino acids. TCRdb ran MiXCR on the 5' RACE reads and lists one entry per CDR3 protein. The sample yields approximately 550,000 distinct CDR3 sequences, approximately 13% seen once. The specimen was PBMCs, collected on the day of the yellow fever booster vaccination. V gene TRBV9 combines with J gene TRBJ2-7, with 10 bases aligning to TRBD1. This TCR came from a man in his thirties or forties who received the YFV17D yellow fever vaccine. CDR3 protein: CASSVGVGTGDEQYF. Written as DNA, the CDR3 is TGTGCCAGCAGCGTGGGAGTCGGGACAGGGGACGAGCAGTACTTC.